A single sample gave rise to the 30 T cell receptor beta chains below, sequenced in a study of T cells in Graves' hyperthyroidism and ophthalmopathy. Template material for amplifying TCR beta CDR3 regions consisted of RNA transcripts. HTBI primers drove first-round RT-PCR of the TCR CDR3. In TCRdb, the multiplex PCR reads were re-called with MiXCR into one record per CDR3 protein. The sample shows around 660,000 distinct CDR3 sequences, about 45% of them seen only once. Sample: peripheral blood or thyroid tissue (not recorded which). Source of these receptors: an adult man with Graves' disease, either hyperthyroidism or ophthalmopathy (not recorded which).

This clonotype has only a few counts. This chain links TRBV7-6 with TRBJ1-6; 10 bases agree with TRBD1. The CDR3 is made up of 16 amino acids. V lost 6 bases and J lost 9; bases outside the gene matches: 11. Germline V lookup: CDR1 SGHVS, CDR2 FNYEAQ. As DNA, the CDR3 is TGTGCCAGCAGTCCCTACCTAAGGACAGGGGGTTCACCCCTCCACTTT. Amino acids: CASSPYLRTGGSPLHF.

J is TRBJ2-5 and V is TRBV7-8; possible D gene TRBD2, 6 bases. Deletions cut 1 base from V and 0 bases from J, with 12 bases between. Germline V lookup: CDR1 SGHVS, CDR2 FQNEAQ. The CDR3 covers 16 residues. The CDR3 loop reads CASSLGVRDYQETQYF. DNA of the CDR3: TGTGCCAGCAGCTTAGGGGTCCGGGACTACCAAGAGACCCAGTACTTC. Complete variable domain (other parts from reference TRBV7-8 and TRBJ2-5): GAGVSQSPRYKVAKRGQDVALRCDPISGHVSLFWYQQALGQGPEFLTYFQNEAQLDKSGLPSDRFFAERPEGSVSTLKIQRTQQEDSAVYLCASSLGVRDYQETQYFGPGTRLLVL.

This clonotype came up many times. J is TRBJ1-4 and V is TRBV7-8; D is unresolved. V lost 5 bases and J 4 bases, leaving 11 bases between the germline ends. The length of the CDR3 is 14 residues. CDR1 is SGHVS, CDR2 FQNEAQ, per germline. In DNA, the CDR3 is TGTGCCAGCAGCCCAATAGTCAGTAATGAAAAACTGTTTTTT. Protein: CASSPIVSNEKLFF.

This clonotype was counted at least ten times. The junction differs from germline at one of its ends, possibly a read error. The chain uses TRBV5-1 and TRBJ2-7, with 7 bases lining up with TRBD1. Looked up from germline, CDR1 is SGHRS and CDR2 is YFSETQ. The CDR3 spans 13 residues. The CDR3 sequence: CASSFDRAYEQYF. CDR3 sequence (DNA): TGTGCCAGCAGCTTCGACAGGGCCTACGAGCAGTACTTC.

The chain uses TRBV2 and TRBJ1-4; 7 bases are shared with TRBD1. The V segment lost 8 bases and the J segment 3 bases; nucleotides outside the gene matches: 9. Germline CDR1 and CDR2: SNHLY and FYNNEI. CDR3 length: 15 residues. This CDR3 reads CASSPGQESNEKLFF. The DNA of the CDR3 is TGTGCCAGCTCACCCGGACAGGAGTCTAATGAAAAACTGTTTTTT.

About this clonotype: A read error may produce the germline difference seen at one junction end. The CDR3 sequence: CASGQGSSYNSPPHF. CDR3 sequence (DNA): TGTGCCAGCGGGCAGGGGAGCTCCTATAATTCACCCCCCCACTTT. The chain employs TRBV7-2 and TRBJ1-6; D perhaps matches TRBD1 (6 bases). This CDR3 spans 15 amino acids. CDR1 SGHTA and CDR2 FQGNSA come from the germline V gene.

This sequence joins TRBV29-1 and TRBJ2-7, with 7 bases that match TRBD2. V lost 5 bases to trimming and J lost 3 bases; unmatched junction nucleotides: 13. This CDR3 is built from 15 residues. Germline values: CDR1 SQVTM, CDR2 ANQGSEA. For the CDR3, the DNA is TGCAGCGTTCGCAGTGCTAGCAGGACTAGCTACGAGCAGTACTTC. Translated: CSVRSASRTSYEQYF.

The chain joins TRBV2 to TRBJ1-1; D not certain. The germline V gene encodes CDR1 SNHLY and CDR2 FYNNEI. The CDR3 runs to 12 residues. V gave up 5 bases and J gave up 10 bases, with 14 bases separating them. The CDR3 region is CASSTRGLGAFF. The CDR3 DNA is TGTGCCAGCAGTACTCGAGGGTTAGGAGCTTTCTTT.

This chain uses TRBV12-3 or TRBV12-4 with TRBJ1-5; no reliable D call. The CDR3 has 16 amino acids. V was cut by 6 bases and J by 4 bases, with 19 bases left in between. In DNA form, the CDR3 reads TGTGCCAGCAGCAGTTATCGGGCGGGCTCGAATCAGCCCCAGCATTTT. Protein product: CASSSYRAGSNQPQHF.

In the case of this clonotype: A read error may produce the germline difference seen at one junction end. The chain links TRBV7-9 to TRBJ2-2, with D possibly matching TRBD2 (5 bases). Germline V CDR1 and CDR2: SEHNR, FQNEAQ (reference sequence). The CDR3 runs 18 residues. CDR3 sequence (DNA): TGCGCCAGCAACAGAAGGTCCGGGGTTGGGTTGGACACCGGGGAGCTGTTTTTT. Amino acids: CASNRRSGVGLDTGELFF.

As DNA, the CDR3 is TGCAGCTTGACTAGCGGGGGACCATACGAGCAGTACTTC. It yields the protein CSLTSGGPYEQYF. This chain joins TRBV29-1 and TRBJ2-7; 12 bases align to TRBD2. V was pared by 8 bases and J by 4 bases, with 6 bases of the junction left unmatched. The CDR3 is 13 residues long. The germline CDR1 and CDR2 sequences are SQVTM and ANQGSEA.

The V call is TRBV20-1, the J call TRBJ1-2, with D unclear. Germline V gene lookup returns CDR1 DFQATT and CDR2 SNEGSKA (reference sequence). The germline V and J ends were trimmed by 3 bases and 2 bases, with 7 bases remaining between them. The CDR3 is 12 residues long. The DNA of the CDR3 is TGCAGTGCTAGTTCGGCAAACTATGGCTACACCTTC. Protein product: CSASSANYGYTF.

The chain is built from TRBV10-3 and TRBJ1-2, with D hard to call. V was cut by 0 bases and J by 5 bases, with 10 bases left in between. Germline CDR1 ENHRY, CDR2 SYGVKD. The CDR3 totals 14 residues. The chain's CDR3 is CAISESGSRYGYTF. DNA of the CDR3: TGTGCCATCAGTGAGTCAGGCAGTCGTTATGGCTACACCTTC.

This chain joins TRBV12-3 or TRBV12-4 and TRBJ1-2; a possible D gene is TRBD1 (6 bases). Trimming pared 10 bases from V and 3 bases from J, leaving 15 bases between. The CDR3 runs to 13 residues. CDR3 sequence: CATSLRGYYGYTF. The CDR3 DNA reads TGTGCCACCAGCTTGAGGGGGTACTATGGCTACACCTTC.

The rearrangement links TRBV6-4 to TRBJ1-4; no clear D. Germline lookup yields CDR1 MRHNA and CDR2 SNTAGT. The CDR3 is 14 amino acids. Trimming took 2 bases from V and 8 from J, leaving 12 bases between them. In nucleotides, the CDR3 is TGTGCCAGCAGTGACCCCTCTGCGAAGGAAAAACTGTTTTTT. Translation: CASSDPSAKEKLFF.

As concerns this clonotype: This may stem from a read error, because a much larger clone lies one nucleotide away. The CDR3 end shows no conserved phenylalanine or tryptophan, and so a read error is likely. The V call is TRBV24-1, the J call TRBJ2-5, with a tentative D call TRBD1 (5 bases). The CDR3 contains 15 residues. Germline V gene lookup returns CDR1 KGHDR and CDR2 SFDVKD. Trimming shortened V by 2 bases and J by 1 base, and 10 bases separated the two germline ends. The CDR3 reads CATSDSDRGQETQYS. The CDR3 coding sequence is TGTGCCACCAGTGATTCCGACAGAGGCCAAGAGACCCAGTACTCC.

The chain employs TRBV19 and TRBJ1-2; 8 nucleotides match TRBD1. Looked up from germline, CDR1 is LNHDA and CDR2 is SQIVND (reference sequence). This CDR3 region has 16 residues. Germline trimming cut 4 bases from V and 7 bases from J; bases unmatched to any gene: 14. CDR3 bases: TGTGCCAGTAGTACAGGGACAGGAGAGGGGGACGGTGGCTACACCTTC. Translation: CASSTGTGEGDGGYTF.

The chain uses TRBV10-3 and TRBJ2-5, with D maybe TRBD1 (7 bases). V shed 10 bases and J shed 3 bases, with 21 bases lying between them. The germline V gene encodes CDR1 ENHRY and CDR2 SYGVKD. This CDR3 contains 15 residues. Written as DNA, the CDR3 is TGTGCCAGCAGGGGGGTGGTGGGGGCCGAAGAGACCCAGTACTTC. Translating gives CASRGVVGAEETQYF.

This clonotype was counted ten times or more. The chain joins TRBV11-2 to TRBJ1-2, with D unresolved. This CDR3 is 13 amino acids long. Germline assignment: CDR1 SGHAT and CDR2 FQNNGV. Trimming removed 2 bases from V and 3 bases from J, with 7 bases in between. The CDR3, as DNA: TGTGCCAGCAGCTTATCAGCCGACTATGGCTACACCTTC. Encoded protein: CASSLSADYGYTF.

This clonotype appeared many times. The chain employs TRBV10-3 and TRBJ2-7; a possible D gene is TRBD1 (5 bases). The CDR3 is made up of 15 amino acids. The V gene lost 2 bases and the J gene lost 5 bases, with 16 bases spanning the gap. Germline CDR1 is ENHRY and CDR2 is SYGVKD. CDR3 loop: CAISERPQGSHEQYF. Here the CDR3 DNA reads TGTGCCATCAGTGAGAGACCCCAGGGTTCCCACGAGCAGTACTTC.

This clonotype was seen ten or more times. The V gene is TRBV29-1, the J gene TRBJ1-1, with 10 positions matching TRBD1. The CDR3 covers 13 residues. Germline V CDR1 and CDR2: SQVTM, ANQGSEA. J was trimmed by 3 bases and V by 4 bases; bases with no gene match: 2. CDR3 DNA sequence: TGCAGCGTTGGGGGGACAGGGGACACTGAAGCTTTCTTT. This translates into CSVGGTGDTEAFF.

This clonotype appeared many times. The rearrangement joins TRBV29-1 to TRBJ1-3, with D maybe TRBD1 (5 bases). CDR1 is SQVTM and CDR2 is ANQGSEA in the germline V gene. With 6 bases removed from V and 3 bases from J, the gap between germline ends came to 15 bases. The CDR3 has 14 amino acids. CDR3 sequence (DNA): TGCAGCGTCGCCACGACGAGGGGTGGAAACACCATATATTTT. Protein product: CSVATTRGGNTIYF.

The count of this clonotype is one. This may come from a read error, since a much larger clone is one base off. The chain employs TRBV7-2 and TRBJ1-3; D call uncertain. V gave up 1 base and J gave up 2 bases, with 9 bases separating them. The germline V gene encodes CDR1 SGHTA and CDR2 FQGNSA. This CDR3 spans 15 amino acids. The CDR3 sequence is CASSLGRNTGNTIYF. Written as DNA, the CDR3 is TGTGCCAGCAGCTTAGGACGGAACACTGGAAACACCATATATTTT.

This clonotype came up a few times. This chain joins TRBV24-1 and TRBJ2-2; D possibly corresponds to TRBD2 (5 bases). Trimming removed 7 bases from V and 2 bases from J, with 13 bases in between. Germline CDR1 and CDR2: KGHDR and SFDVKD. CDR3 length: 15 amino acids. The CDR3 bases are TGTGCCACCAGGTCCTCGGGGTCAAACACCGGGGAGCTGTTTTTT. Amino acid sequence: CATRSSGSNTGELFF.

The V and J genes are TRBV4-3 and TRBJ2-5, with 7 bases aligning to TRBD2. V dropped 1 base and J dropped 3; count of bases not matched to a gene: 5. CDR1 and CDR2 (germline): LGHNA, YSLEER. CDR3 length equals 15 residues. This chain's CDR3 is CASSQGGLAEETQYF. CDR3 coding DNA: TGCGCCAGCAGCCAAGGTGGGCTAGCGGAAGAGACCCAGTACTTC.

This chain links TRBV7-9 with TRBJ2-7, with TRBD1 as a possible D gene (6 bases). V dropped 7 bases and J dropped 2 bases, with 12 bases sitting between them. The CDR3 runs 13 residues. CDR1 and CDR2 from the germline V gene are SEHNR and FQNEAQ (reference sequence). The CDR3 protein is CASIPGQTYEQYF. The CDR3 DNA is TGTGCCAGCATACCCGGACAGACCTACGAGCAGTACTTC. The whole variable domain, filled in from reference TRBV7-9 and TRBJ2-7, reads DTGVSQNPRHKITKRGQNVTFRCDPISEHNRLYWYRQTLGQGPEFLTYFQNEAQLEKSRLLSDRFSAERPKGSFSTLEIQRTEQGDSAMYLCASIPGQTYEQYFGPGTRLTVT.

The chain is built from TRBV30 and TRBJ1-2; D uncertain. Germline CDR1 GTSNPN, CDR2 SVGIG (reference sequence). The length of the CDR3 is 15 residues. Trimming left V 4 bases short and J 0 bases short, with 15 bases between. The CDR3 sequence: CAWNPFPGANYGYTF. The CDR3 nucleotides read TGTGCCTGGAACCCTTTCCCCGGAGCTAACTATGGCTACACCTTC. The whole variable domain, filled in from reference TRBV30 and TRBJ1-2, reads SQTIHQWPATLVQPVGSPLSLECTVEGTSNPNLYWYRQAAGRGLQLLFYSVGIGQISSEVPQNLSASRPQDRQFILSSKKLLLSDSGFYLCAWNPFPGANYGYTFGSGTRLTVV.

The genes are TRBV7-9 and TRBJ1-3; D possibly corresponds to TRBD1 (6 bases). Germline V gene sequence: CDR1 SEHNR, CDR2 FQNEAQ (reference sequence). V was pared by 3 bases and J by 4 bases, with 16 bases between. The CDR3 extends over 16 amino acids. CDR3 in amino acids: CASSFEGQGYGNTIYF. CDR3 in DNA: TGTGCCAGCAGCTTCGAAGGCCAGGGGTACGGAAACACCATATATTTT.

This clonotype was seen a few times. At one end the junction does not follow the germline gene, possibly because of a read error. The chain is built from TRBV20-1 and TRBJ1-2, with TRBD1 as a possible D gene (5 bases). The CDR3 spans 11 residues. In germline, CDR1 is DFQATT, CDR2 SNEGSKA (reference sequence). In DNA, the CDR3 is TGCAGTGCTAGAGATCTAGACAGATCACCCTTC. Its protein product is CSARDLDRSPF.

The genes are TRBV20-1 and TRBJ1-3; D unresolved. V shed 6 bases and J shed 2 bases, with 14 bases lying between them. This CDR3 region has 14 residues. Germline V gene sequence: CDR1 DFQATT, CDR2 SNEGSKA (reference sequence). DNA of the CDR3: TGCAGTGCGCGGCCGAGACAAGCTGGAAACACCATATATTTT. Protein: CSARPRQAGNTIYF.